This TCR beta chain emerged from a study of cytomegalovirus exposure and HLA in healthy donors. Comment on this clone: What it binds is unknown.

Study-wide findings and caveats: TCR beta chains numbering more than 150 were designated cytomegalovirus-associated.

It was with 60 Vbeta and 13 Jbeta primers that the PCR ran. Here immunoSEQ multiplex PCR was the method, and the copy in TCRdb shows in-frame clones only, minus some. This repertoire shows around 150,000 clones, roughly three fifths found once; its top ten account for 6.5%. Germline CDR1 reads LGHNA; CDR2 reads YSLEER. The V and J ends lost 5 bases and 4 bases, in that order; junction bases with no gene match: 5. The CDR3 totals 16 residues. The source is a woman between 55 and 75 years old in good health and CMV-seronegative. Sequenced input: PBMCs. This rearrangement joins TRBV4-3 to TRBJ1-4; 12 bases map to TRBD1. The CDR3 protein is CASSGDRGRGNEKLFF. The CDR3 bases are TGCGCCAGCAGCGGGGACAGGGGGCGCGGTAATGAAAAACTGTTTTTT.